This T cell receptor beta chain was recorded in a study of post-analysis software for immune sequencing data. For the study at large: Recorded subtypes: relapsing-remitting, secondary progressive, progressive-relapsing; some patients unannotated.

Germline V gene sequence: CDR1 MNHEY, CDR2 SVGEGT. The CDR3 totals 14 residues. General study points: Those with multiple sclerosis, the patient group, showed significantly lower normalized Chao1 diversity than controls. Strong co-clustering by F measure linked samples that shared a preparation batch. A few TRBV segments, TRBV5-6, TRBV5-1 and TRBV20-1 among them, were found more frequent in patients than controls.

The table lists this clonotype with a few counts. What it binds is not known. Unique molecular identifiers tagged the TCR beta cDNA libraries. Out of roughly 0.85 to 10 million T cells, about 460,000 cDNA molecules were generated. TCRdb reprocessed the PCR reads with MiXCR, giving one entry per CDR3 protein. This sample has about half a million distinct CDR3 sequences, with roughly 45% found just once. The TCR was taken from a girl aged 5 to 17 with multiple sclerosis. Input material: blood. The V gene is TRBV6-2 or TRBV6-3, the J gene TRBJ2-4; 10 bases are shared with TRBD2. The J call may be in error: the DNA end matches TRBJ2-7 better. CDR3: CASSYGTSEYEQYF. CDR3 DNA: TGTGCCAGCAGTTACGGGACTAGCGAGTACGAGCAGTACTTC.